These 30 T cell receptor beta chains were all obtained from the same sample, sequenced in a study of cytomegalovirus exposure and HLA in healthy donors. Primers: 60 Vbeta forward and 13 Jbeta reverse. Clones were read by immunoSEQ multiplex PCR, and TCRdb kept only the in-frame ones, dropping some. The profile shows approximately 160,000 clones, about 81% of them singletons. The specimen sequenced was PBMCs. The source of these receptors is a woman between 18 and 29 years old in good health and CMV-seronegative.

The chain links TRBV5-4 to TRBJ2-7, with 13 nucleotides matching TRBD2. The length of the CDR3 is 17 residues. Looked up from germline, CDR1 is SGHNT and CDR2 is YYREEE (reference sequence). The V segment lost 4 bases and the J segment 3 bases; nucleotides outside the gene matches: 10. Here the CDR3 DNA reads TGTGCCAGCAGCCCCGGGACTAGCGGGACCTTGGTCTACGAGCAGTACTTC. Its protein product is CASSPGTSGTLVYEQYF.

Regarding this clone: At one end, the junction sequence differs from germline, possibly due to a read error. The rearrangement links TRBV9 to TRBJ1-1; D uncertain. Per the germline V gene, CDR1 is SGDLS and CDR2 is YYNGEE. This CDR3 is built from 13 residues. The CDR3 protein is CASSVGPNSEAFF. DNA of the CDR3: TGTGCCAGCAGCGTAGGGCCGAACAGTGAAGCTTTCTTT.

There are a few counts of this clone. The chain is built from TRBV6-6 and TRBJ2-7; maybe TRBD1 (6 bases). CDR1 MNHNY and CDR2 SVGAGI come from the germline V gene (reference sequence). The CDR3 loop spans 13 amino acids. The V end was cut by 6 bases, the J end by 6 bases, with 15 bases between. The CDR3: CASSQTGMLEQYF. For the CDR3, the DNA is TGTGCCAGCAGCCAAACAGGGATGCTCGAGCAGTACTTC.

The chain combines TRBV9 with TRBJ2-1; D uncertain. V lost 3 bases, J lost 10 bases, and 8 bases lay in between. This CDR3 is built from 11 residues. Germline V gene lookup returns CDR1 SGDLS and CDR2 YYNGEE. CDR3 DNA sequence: TGTGCCAGCAGCGAGTCTACGGAGCAGTTCTTC. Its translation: CASSESTEQFF.

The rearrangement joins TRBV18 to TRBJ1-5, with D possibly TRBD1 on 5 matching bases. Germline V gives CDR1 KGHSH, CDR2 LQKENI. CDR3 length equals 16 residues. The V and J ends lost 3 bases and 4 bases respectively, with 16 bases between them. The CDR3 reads CASSPQGLGTNQPQHF. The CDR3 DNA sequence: TGTGCCAGCTCACCCCAGGGTTTGGGGACTAATCAGCCCCAGCATTTT.

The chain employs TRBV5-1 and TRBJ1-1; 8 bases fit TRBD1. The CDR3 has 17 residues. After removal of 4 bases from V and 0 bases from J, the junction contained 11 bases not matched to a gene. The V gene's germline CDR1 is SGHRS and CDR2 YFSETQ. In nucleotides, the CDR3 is TGCGCCAGCAGCGCCGGACAGGGCCGCCGGATGAACACTGAAGCTTTCTTT. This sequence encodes CASSAGQGRRMNTEAFF.

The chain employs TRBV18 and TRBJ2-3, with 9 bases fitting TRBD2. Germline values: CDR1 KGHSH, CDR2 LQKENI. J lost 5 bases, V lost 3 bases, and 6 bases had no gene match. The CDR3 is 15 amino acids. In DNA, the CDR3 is TGTGCCAGCTCACCCGTGATAGCGGGAGTAGATACGCAGTATTTT. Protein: CASSPVIAGVDTQYF.

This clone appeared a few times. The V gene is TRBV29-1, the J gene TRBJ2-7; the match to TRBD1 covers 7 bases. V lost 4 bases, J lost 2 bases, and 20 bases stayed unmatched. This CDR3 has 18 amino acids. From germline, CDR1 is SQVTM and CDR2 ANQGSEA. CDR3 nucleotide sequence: TGCAGCGTTGTCGCACCGACGGAACAGGGGCCTTCAACCTACGAGCAGTACTTC. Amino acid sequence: CSVVAPTEQGPSTYEQYF.

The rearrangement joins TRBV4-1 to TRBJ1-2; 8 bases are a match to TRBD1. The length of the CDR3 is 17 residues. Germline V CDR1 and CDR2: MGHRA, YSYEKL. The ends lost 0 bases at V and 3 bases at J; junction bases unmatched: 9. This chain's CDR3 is CASSQDPFGQGDYGYTF. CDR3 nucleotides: TGCGCCAGCAGCCAAGATCCATTCGGACAGGGAGACTATGGCTACACCTTC.

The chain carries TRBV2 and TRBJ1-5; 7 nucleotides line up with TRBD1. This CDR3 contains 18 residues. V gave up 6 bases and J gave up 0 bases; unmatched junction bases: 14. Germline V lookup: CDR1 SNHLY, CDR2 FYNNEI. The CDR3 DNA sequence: TGTGCCAGCAGCGGGACAGAATCGACGGTTTATAGCAATCAGCCCCAGCATTTT. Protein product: CASSGTESTVYSNQPQHF.

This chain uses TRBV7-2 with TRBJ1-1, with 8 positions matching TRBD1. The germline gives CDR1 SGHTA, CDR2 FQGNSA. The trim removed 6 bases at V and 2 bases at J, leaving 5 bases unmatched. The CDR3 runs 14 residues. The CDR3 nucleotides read TGTGCCAGCAGGGAGACAGGGGTTAACACTGAAGCTTTCTTT. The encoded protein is CASRETGVNTEAFF.

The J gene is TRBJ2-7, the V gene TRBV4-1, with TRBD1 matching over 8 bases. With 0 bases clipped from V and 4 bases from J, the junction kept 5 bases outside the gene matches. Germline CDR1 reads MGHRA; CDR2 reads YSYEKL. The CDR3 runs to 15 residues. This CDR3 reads CASSQDRQGAYEQYF. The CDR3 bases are TGCGCCAGCAGCCAAGATCGGCAGGGGGCGTACGAGCAGTACTTC.

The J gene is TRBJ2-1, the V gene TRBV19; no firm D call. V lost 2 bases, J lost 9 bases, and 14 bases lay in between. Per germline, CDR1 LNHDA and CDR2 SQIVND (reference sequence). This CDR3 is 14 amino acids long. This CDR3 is CASSIIGTNREQFF. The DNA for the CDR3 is TGTGCCAGTAGTATAATAGGCACTAACCGTGAGCAGTTCTTC.

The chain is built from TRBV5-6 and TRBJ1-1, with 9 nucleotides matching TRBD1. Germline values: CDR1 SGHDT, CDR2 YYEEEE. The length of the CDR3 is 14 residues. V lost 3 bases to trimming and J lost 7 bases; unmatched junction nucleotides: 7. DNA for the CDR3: TGTGCCAGCAGCTGGCCCACAGGGGGCCATGAAGCTTTCTTT. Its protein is CASSWPTGGHEAFF.

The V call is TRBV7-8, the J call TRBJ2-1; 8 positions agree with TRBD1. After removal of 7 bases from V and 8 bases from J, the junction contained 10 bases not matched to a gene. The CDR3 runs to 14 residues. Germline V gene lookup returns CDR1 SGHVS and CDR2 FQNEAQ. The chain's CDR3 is CASKKQGGGDEQFF. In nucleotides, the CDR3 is TGTGCCAGCAAAAAACAGGGGGGTGGGGATGAGCAGTTCTTC.

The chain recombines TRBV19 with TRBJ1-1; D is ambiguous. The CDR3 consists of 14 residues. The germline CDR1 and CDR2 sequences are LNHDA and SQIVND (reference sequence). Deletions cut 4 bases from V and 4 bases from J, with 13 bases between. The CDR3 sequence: CASSTGRGGTEAFF. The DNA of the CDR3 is TGTGCCAGTAGTACCGGGAGAGGAGGCACTGAAGCTTTCTTT.

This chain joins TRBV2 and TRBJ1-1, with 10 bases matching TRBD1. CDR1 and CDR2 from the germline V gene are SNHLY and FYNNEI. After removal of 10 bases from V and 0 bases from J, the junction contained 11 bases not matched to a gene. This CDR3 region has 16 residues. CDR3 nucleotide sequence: TGTGCCATGAAATTCGGGACAGGGGTGATGAACACTGAAGCTTTCTTT. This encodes CAMKFGTGVMNTEAFF.

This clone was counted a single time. The CDR3, as DNA: TGTGCCAGCAGTTTGGCAGGGAGGGATCAGCCCCAGCATTTT. It translates to CASSLAGRDQPQHF. The chain recombines TRBV27 with TRBJ1-5; D may be TRBD1 (5 bases). V was trimmed by 3 bases and J by 5 bases, leaving 11 bases between them. CDR1 MNHEY and CDR2 SMNVEV come from the germline V gene (reference sequence). This CDR3 contains 14 residues.

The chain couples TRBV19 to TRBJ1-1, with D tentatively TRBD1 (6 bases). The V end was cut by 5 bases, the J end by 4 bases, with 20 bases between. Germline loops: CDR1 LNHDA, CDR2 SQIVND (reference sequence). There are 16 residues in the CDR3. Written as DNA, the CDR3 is TGTGCCAGTAGTCAAATCGTAACAGGGCTCGGCACTGAAGCTTTCTTT. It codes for CASSQIVTGLGTEAFF.

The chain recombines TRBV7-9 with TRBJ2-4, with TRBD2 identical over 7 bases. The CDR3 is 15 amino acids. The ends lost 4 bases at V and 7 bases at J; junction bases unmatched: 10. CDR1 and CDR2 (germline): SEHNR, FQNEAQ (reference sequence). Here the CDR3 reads CASSWERDSRNIQYF. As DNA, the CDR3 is TGTGCCAGCAGCTGGGAGCGGGACTCGCGGAACATTCAGTACTTC. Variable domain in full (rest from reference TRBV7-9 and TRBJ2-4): DTGVSQNPRHKITKRGQNVTFRCDPISEHNRLYWYRQTLGQGPEFLTYFQNEAQLEKSRLLSDRFSAERPKGSFSTLEIQRTEQGDSAMYLCASSWERDSRNIQYFGAGTRLSVL.

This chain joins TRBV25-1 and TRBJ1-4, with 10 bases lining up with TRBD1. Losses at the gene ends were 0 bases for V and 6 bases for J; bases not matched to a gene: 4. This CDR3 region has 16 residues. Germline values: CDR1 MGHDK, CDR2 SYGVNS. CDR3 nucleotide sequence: TGTGCCAGCAGTGAATATCGGGGGACAGGGGATGAAAAACTGTTTTTT. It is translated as CASSEYRGTGDEKLFF.

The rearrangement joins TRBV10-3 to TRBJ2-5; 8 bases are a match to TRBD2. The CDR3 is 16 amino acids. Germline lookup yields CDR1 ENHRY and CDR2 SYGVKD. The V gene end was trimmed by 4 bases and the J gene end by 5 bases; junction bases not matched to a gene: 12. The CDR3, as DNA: TGTGCCATCAGTGGAGCCGAGCGGGAGTCCGGGGAGACCCAGTACTTC. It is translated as CAISGAERESGETQYF.

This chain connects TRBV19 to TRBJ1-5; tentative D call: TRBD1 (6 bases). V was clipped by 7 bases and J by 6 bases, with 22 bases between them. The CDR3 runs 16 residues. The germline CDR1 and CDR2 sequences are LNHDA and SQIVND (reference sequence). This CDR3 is CASIPLRRQDGQPQHF. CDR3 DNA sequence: TGTGCCAGTATCCCACTTCGACGACAGGATGGTCAGCCCCAGCATTTT.

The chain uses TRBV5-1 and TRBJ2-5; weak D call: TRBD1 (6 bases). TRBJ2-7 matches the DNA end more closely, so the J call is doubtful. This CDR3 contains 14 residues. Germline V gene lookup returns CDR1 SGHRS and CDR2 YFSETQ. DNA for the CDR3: TGCGCCAGCAGCTTGGACAGGGCCCTCTACGAGCAGTACTTC. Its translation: CASSLDRALYEQYF.

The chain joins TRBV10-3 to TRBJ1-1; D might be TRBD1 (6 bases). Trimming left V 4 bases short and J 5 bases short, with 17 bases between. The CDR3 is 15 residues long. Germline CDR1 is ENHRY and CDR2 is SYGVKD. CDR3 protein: CAISGGTGYRTEAFF. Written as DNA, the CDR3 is TGTGCCATCAGTGGGGGAACAGGGTATAGGACTGAAGCTTTCTTT.

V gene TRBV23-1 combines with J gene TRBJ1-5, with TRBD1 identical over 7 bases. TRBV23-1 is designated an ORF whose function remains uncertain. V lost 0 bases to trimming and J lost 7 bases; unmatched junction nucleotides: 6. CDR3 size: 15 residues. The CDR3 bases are TGCGCCAGCAGTCAATCGAGGAGGGGGCGGCAGCCCCAGCATTTT. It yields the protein CASSQSRRGRQPQHF.

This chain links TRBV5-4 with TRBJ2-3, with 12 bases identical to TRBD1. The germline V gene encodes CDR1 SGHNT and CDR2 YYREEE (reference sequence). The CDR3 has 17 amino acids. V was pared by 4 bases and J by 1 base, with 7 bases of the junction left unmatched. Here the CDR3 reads CASSGGTGGFRTDTQYF. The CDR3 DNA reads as TGTGCCAGCAGCGGCGGGACAGGGGGCTTTCGCACAGATACGCAGTATTTT.

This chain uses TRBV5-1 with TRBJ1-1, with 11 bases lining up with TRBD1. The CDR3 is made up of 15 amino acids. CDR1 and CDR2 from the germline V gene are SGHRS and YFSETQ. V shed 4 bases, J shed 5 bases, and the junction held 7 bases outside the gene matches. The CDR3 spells CASSEDRGRGTEAFF. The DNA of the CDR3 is TGCGCCAGCAGCGAGGACAGGGGGCGCGGGACTGAAGCTTTCTTT.

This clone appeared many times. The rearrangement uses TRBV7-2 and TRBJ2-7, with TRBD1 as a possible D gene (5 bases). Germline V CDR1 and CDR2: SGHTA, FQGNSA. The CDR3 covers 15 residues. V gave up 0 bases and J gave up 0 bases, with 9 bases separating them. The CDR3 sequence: CASSLAAGLSYEQYF. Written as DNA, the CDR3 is TGTGCCAGCAGCTTAGCCGCAGGGCTCTCCTACGAGCAGTACTTC.

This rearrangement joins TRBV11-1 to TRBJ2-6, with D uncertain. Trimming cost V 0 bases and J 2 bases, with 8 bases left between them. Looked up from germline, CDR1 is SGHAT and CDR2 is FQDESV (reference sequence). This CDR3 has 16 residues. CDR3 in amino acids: CASSLAADAGANVLTF. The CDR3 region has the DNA TGTGCCAGCAGCTTAGCGGCGGATGCTGGGGCCAACGTCCTGACTTTC. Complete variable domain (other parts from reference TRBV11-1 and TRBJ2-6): EAEVAQSPRYKITEKSQAVAFWCDPISGHATLYWYRQILGQGPELLVQFQDESVVDDSQLPKDRFSAERLKGVDSTLKIQPAELGDSAMYLCASSLAADAGANVLTFGAGSRLTVL.